The 8 T cell receptor beta chains given below trace back to one sample, sequenced in a study of quantifying T cell responses using KT2 cells. As for the study in general: RNA was reverse transcribed with TCR alpha and beta constant-region primers.

Each cDNA got a UMI-containing oligo ligated at its 3' end. An equimolar mix of RC1.1 and RC1.2 primed the beta chain across TRBC1 and TRBC2. TCRdb ran MiXCR on the UMI-ligation and nested PCR reads and lists one entry per CDR3 protein. Of tens of thousands of distinct CDR3 sequences listed, about 7.3% are singletons. Sequencing used PBMCs spiked with cells of the T cell clone KT2. These receptors came from a human donor.

The table lists this clonotype with a few counts. The J gene is TRBJ1-1, the V gene TRBV29-1, with no clear D. The V and J ends lost 6 bases and 1 base respectively, with 12 bases between them. The CDR3 runs to 13 residues. Germline CDR1 is SQVTM and CDR2 is ANQGSEA. The CDR3 reads CSVSLAGNTEAFF. The CDR3 nucleotides are TGCAGCGTCTCGCTAGCAGGGAACACTGAAGCTTTCTTT.

This clonotype was seen at least ten times. CDR3 coding DNA: TGCAGTGCTAGAGACTCCTCCTATAATTCACCCCTCCACTTT. Translation: CSARDSSYNSPLHF. The chain has TRBV20-1 and TRBJ1-6; the D is unclear. V was trimmed by 0 bases and J by 0 bases, leaving 3 bases between them. Germline assignment: CDR1 DFQATT and CDR2 SNEGSKA (reference sequence). This CDR3 is 14 amino acids long.

Relative to its sample, this clonotype is medium-sized. This chain connects TRBV6-4 to TRBJ2-1, with 11 bases lining up with TRBD2. The junction had 7 bases not matched to a gene; V was cut back by 5 bases and J by 7 bases. Germline V gives CDR1 MRHNA, CDR2 SNTAGT. The CDR3 extends over 15 amino acids. The CDR3 spells CASSSTSGSGNEQFF. The CDR3 nucleotides read TGTGCCAGCAGTTCCACTAGCGGGAGTGGTAATGAGCAGTTCTTC.

The table lists this clonotype with a few counts. The chain recombines TRBV7-6 with TRBJ2-7; TRBD1 is a possible D gene (5 bases). Germline loops: CDR1 SGHVS, CDR2 FNYEAQ. V was shortened by 6 bases and J by 0 bases, with 12 bases between the two germline ends. The CDR3 loop spans 14 amino acids. As DNA, the CDR3 is TGTGCCAGCAGTCCGGACATCACCTCCTACGAGCAGTACTTC. This sequence encodes CASSPDITSYEQYF. Looking up the rest from reference TRBV7-6 and TRBJ2-7 gives the full variable domain: GAGVSQSPRYKVTKRGQDVALRCDPISGHVSLYWYRQALGQGPEFLTYFNYEAQQDKSGLPNDRFSAERPEGSISTLTIQRTEQRDSAMYRCASSPDITSYEQYFGPGTRLTVT.

This clonotype was observed many times. The V gene is TRBV10-3, the J gene TRBJ2-7, with TRBD1 identical over 9 bases. CDR1 and CDR2 from the germline V gene are ENHRY and SYGVKD. Trimming took 0 bases from V and 4 from J; bases not matched to a gene: 4. The CDR3 consists of 15 residues. The CDR3 region has the DNA TGTGCCATCAGTGAGTCGAACAGGGGGCGATACGAGCAGTACTTC. Its translation: CAISESNRGRYEQYF.

This clonotype was counted only a few times. V usage is TRBV6-6 and J usage is TRBJ1-6, with D possibly matching TRBD1 (6 bases). The CDR3 is made up of 16 amino acids. Germline V CDR1 and CDR2: MNHNY, SVGAGI (reference sequence). V gave up 2 bases and J gave up 6 bases, with 14 bases separating them. CDR3: CASSYQARGTNSPLHF. In nucleotides, the CDR3 is TGTGCCAGCAGTTACCAAGCCAGGGGTACTAATTCACCCCTCCACTTT.

As for this clonotype: This may be a read error, as it is one base from a much larger clone. This chain uses TRBV2 with TRBJ2-3; 7 bases agree with TRBD2. Germline-derived CDR1 and CDR2 are SNHLY and FYNNEI. This CDR3 has 17 residues. The junction had 11 bases not matched to a gene; V was cut back by 2 bases and J by 3 bases. CDR3 DNA: TGTGCCAGCAGTGAACTACCGGGGAGGGATCCGACAGATACGCAGTATTTT. It specifies CASSELPGRDPTDTQYF. The variable domain in full, completed from reference TRBV2 and TRBJ2-3, reads EPEVTQTPSHQVTQMGQEVILRCVPISNHLYFYWYRQILGQKVEFLVSFYNNEISEKSEIFDDQFSVERPDGSNFTLKIRSTKLEDSAMYFCASSELPGRDPTDTQYFGPGTRLTVL.

In this sample, this clonotype turned up many times. This chain joins TRBV5-1 and TRBJ2-5; 11 positions match TRBD2. This CDR3 comprises 19 residues. Losses at the gene ends were 1 base for V and 1 base for J; bases not matched to a gene: 12. Germline CDR1 and CDR2: SGHRS and YFSETQ. The CDR3 nucleotides are TGCGCCAGCAGCTTGAGCAGGGGGGGACTAGCGGCCCCCCAAGAGACCCAGTACTTC. It translates to CASSLSRGGLAAPQETQYF.